The rows below give T cell receptor beta chains drawn from one sample of a study of regulatory T cells in long-lasting Graves disease. TCRdb re-derived calls from the multiplex PCR reads in MiXCR, one entry per CDR3 protein. The sample has roughly 300,000 distinct CDR3 sequences, 20% to 25% seen once. The sample here was peripheral blood mononuclear cells (PBMCs), taken when the disease was refractory, from a patient treated with antithyroid drugs. These receptor sequences come from a female donor with Graves disease. Each CDR3 is given with its conserved first and last residue. Clone size is given for some rows only: seen once, a few or many times, or a class if the clone is expanded.

V gene: TRBV15
clone size: NA
J gene: TRBJ1-4
CDR3 protein: CATSRGEKLFF

V gene: TRBV5-1
clone size: many
J gene: TRBJ1-1
CDR3 protein: CASSLRGSTEAFF

V gene: TRBV27
clone size: many
J gene: TRBJ1-5
CDR3 protein: CASSPSRGIGNQPQHF

V gene: TRBV7-2
clone size: many
J gene: TRBJ2-7
CDR3 protein: CASSPPGLAPSYEQYF

V gene: TRBV7-2
clone size: many
J gene: TRBJ1-4
CDR3 protein: CASSLFMGQGGTNEKLFF

V gene: TRBV20-1
clone size: many
J gene: TRBJ1-4
CDR3 protein: CSARQDSNEKLFF

V gene: TRBV5-4
clone size: few
J gene: TRBJ1-1
CDR3 protein: CASSYATGRLDEAFF

V gene: TRBV7-9
clone size: few
J gene: TRBJ2-7
CDR3 protein: CASSLAGGSPHEQYF

V gene: TRBV28
clone size: NA
J gene: TRBJ2-5
CDR3 protein: CASSPRGGGETQYF

V gene: TRBV18
clone size: NA
J gene: TRBJ2-7
CDR3 protein: CASSPPGPGRTYEQYF

V gene: TRBV6-5
clone size: few
J gene: TRBJ1-2
CDR3 protein: CASSYSESNYGYTF

V gene: TRBV29-1
clone size: NA
J gene: TRBJ2-1
CDR3 protein: CSVPMRLAGYNEQFF

V gene: TRBV7-2
clone size: few
J gene: TRBJ2-4
CDR3 protein: CASSSTRWLAKNIQYF

V gene: TRBV7-2
clone size: NA
J gene: TRBJ2-7
CDR3 protein: CASSLQWGGGDEQYF

V gene: TRBV30
clone size: many
J gene: TRBJ1-2
CDR3 protein: CAWSVSQAYGYTF

V gene: TRBV20-1
clone size: NA
J gene: TRBJ1-2
CDR3 protein: CSAPDLVSNYGYTF

V gene: TRBV28
clone size: many
J gene: TRBJ1-1
CDR3 protein: CASSLPQTEPSEAFF

V gene: TRBV6-5
clone size: many
J gene: TRBJ1-3
CDR3 protein: CASSYLSGRNSGNTIYF

V gene: TRBV7-2
clone size: few
J gene: TRBJ1-1
CDR3 protein: CASSRQGVGSEAFF

V gene: TRBV28
clone size: many
J gene: TRBJ1-2
CDR3 protein: CASSLVRGEPYGYTF

V gene: TRBV6-5
clone size: NA
J gene: TRBJ2-7
CDR3 protein: CASSYTGTSGYEQYF

V gene: TRBV10-3
clone size: many
J gene: TRBJ2-7
CDR3 protein: CAITAVAGNEQYF

V gene: TRBV30
clone size: NA
J gene: TRBJ2-1
CDR3 protein: CAWGDSTYNEQFF

V gene: TRBV15
clone size: NA
J gene: TRBJ2-1
CDR3 protein: CATSRQLGYNEQFF

V gene: TRBV27
clone size: many
J gene: TRBJ1-1
CDR3 protein: CASRNRGMNTEAFF

V gene: TRBV6-1
clone size: many
J gene: TRBJ2-6
CDR3 protein: CASGIVGANVLTF

V gene: TRBV7-2
clone size: many
J gene: TRBJ2-5
CDR3 protein: CASTQGGGVPETQYF

V gene: TRBV3-1
clone size: NA
J gene: TRBJ2-1
CDR3 protein: CASSQGAGALNEQFF

V gene: TRBV30
clone size: many
J gene: TRBJ1-2
CDR3 protein: CAWSGRTFYGYTF

V gene: TRBV6-1
clone size: many
J gene: TRBJ2-7
CDR3 protein: CASSPDRDLTKQYF

V gene: TRBV4-1
clone size: few
J gene: TRBJ1-1
CDR3 protein: CASSQGRSTEAFF

V gene: TRBV9
clone size: NA
J gene: TRBJ1-1
CDR3 protein: CASSSRDRGSEAFF

V gene: TRBV20-1
clone size: many
J gene: TRBJ2-5
CDR3 protein: CSVSLTGIPQETQYF

V gene: TRBV19
clone size: NA
J gene: TRBJ1-1
CDR3 protein: CASSPSPGQGAGEAFF

V gene: TRBV29-1
clone size: few
J gene: TRBJ1-1
CDR3 protein: CSIKDRGPNTEAFF

V gene: TRBV19
clone size: NA
J gene: TRBJ1-5
CDR3 protein: CASSIRYQPQHF

V gene: TRBV18
clone size: NA
J gene: TRBJ2-7
CDR3 protein: CASSATGQPLSYEQYF

V gene: TRBV20-1
clone size: NA
J gene: TRBJ2-5
CDR3 protein: CSARDRKETQYF

V gene: TRBV27
clone size: few
J gene: TRBJ2-2
CDR3 protein: CASSPLGGGTGELFF

V gene: TRBV10-3
clone size: many
J gene: TRBJ2-7
CDR3 protein: CAISEGGTSGYEQYF

V gene: TRBV3-1
clone size: many
J gene: TRBJ2-5
CDR3 protein: CASSQGEETQYF

V gene: TRBV30
clone size: many
J gene: TRBJ1-1
CDR3 protein: CAWSVGSPNTEAFF

V gene: TRBV5-1
clone size: many
J gene: TRBJ2-7
CDR3 protein: CASSANRDVSSYEQYF

V gene: TRBV11-2
clone size: NA
J gene: TRBJ2-7
CDR3 protein: CASSGETAYEQYF

V gene: TRBV7-3
clone size: many
J gene: TRBJ2-5
CDR3 protein: CASSQNSQETQYF

V gene: TRBV6-2/TRBV6-3
clone size: few
J gene: TRBJ2-7
CDR3 protein: CASSYLWEQYF

V gene: TRBV30
clone size: NA
J gene: TRBJ2-3
CDR3 protein: CAWSAGTSTDTQYF

V gene: TRBV7-6
clone size: NA
J gene: TRBJ1-4
CDR3 protein: CASSSGTDGKLFF

V gene: TRBV12-3/TRBV12-4
clone size: NA
J gene: TRBJ2-3
CDR3 protein: CASSYFGGTDTQYF

V gene: TRBV6-1
clone size: many
J gene: TRBJ1-5
CDR3 protein: CASSPQGNQPQHF

V gene: TRBV12-3/TRBV12-4
clone size: NA
J gene: TRBJ2-2
CDR3 protein: CASSFKGVGELFF

V gene: TRBV4-3
clone size: NA
J gene: TRBJ2-7
CDR3 protein: CASSQEVEYEQYF

V gene: TRBV6-2/TRBV6-3
clone size: NA
J gene: TRBJ2-2
CDR3 protein: CASISGTGVAGELFF

V gene: TRBV2
clone size: many
J gene: TRBJ2-2
CDR3 protein: CASSLVSGRANTGELFF

V gene: TRBV12-3/TRBV12-4
clone size: many
J gene: TRBJ1-1
CDR3 protein: CASSLYGLNTEAFF

V gene: TRBV5-1
clone size: NA
J gene: TRBJ1-5
CDR3 protein: CASSPTGRSNQPQHF

V gene: TRBV12-3/TRBV12-4
clone size: many
J gene: TRBJ2-7
CDR3 protein: CASSLYASYEQYF